Listed here are 13 T cell receptor beta chains from one sample, sequenced in a study of T-cell memory formation after mild COVID-19. TCRdb itself ran the 5' RACE reads through MiXCR, one entry per CDR3 protein. The table records hundreds of thousands of distinct CDR3 sequences, around a quarter of them present only once. The source material was PBMCs or a T cell subset sorted from them (not recorded which). The receptors come from an adult woman who had mild COVID-19 (a few samples of this study predate the infection). Cell type and time point are not known.

This chain connects TRBV3-1 to TRBJ2-7; 7 nucleotides align to TRBD1. V shed 5 bases and J 0 bases; nucleotides not matched to a gene: 7. Germline values: CDR1 LGHDT, CDR2 YNNKEL (reference sequence). The CDR3 runs to 15 residues. CDR3 coding DNA: TGTGCCAGCAGCTTCTCGGACAGGTTCTCCTACGAGCAGTACTTC. The encoded protein is CASSFSDRFSYEQYF.

The chain is built from TRBV4-1 and TRBJ2-2; unclear D gene. The V end was cut by 1 base, the J end by 5 bases, with 11 bases between. The length of the CDR3 is 15 residues. Germline-derived CDR1 and CDR2 are MGHRA and YSYEKL. CDR3 loop: CASSQGRQSTGELFF. The DNA for the CDR3 is TGCGCCAGCAGCCAAGGAAGGCAGAGTACCGGGGAGCTGTTTTTT.

This chain connects TRBV19 to TRBJ2-5; no clear D. V lost 4 bases, J lost 5 bases, and 14 bases lay in between. Germline V gene data show CDR1 as LNHDA and CDR2 as SQIVND (reference sequence). This CDR3 is built from 14 residues. CDR3 coding DNA: TGTGCCAGTAGTACACGACTCCTCAGCGAGACCCAGTACTTC. The encoded protein is CASSTRLLSETQYF.

The chain links TRBV20-1 to TRBJ1-5; D is perhaps TRBD1 (5 bases). CDR1 and CDR2 (germline): DFQATT, SNEGSKA (reference sequence). The CDR3 is 13 residues long. Trimming removed 5 bases at V and 7 bases at J, with 15 bases between. The CDR3 nucleotides are TGCAGTGCTCCCGGGACCGAGGGACAGCCCCAGCATTTT. Encoded protein: CSAPGTEGQPQHF.

The CDR3 DNA follows: TGTGCCACCAGCAGATCCCGGGACTACCTCCCGTTAGGGCAGTTCTTC. The encoded protein is CATSRSRDYLPLGQFF. The genes are TRBV15 and TRBJ2-1, with TRBD2 identical over 7 bases. CDR1 LNHNV and CDR2 YYDKDF come from the germline V gene (reference sequence). The ends lost 2 bases at V and 12 bases at J; junction bases unmatched: 16. This CDR3 spans 16 amino acids.

Concerning this clonotype: The junction shows a germline mismatch at one end, possibly a read error. The gene calls are TRBV7-2 and TRBJ2-7, with D possibly matching TRBD1 (5 bases). The CDR3 consists of 14 residues. The germline V gene has CDR1 SGHTA and CDR2 FQGNSA. The CDR3 sequence: CASSSPLDKLEMGF. In DNA, the CDR3 is TGTGCCAGCAGCTCACCCTTGGACAAACTCGAGATGGGCTTC.

The chain has TRBV6-5 and TRBJ1-5, with TRBD1 matching over 8 bases. The junction had 6 bases not matched to a gene; V was cut back by 5 bases and J by 3 bases. The CDR3 covers 15 residues. Germline V gene data show CDR1 as MNHEY and CDR2 as SVGAGI. In DNA, the CDR3 is TGTGCCAGCAGTCCTGACAGGGGCTACAATCAGCCCCAGCATTTT. Translating gives CASSPDRGYNQPQHF.

This clonotype was picked up a small number of times. The V gene is TRBV20-1, the J gene TRBJ1-1, with D possibly matching TRBD1 (6 bases). Germline CDR1 reads DFQATT; CDR2 reads SNEGSKA (reference sequence). Trimming shortened V by 6 bases and J by 3 bases, and 11 bases separated the two germline ends. The CDR3 contains 12 residues. The CDR3 sequence is CSASGQHTEAFF. The CDR3 nucleotides are TGCAGTGCGAGCGGACAGCACACTGAAGCTTTCTTT.

This clonotype was detected a few times. The rearrangement joins TRBV6-4 to TRBJ2-1; 7 bases are a match to TRBD2. The germline gives CDR1 MRHNA, CDR2 SNTAGT. V shed 0 bases and J 5 bases; nucleotides not matched to a gene: 4. The CDR3 runs 15 residues. Here the CDR3 reads CASSDSAGEHNEQFF. The CDR3 DNA reads as TGTGCCAGCAGTGACTCGGCGGGGGAGCACAATGAGCAGTTCTTC.

This clonotype was seen a handful of times. CDR3 DNA: TGTGCCAGCAGTGAGACAGGGGTTCATGGAAACACCATATATTTT. Protein sequence: CASSETGVHGNTIYF. This chain links TRBV12-3 or TRBV12-4 with TRBJ1-3, with 8 nucleotides matching TRBD1. Germline trimming cut 5 bases from V and 3 bases from J; bases unmatched to any gene: 6. There are 15 residues in the CDR3.

This clonotype occurred a few times. V gene TRBV7-2 combines with J gene TRBJ2-7; D might be TRBD2 (5 bases). CDR3 length: 14 residues. Looked up from germline, CDR1 is SGHTA and CDR2 is FQGNSA. V gave up 4 bases and J gave up 4 bases, with 14 bases separating them. As DNA, the CDR3 is TGTGCCAGCAGCTCATATAGCGACCCTTACGAGCAGTACTTC. As protein: CASSSYSDPYEQYF.

This clonotype was recorded at least ten times. This chain connects TRBV7-6 to TRBJ2-1, with 8 bases lining up with TRBD1. This CDR3 has 18 residues. CDR1 is SGHVS, CDR2 FNYEAQ, per germline. V lost 4 bases to trimming and J lost 0 bases; unmatched junction nucleotides: 11. The CDR3 DNA reads TGTGCCAGCAGCTCAGTACCGGGACAGGCAAGCTCCTACAATGAGCAGTTCTTC. It translates to CASSSVPGQASSYNEQFF.

The chain couples TRBV12-3 or TRBV12-4 to TRBJ2-1, with D perhaps TRBD1 or TRBD2 (5 bases each). V lost 6 bases to trimming and J lost 10 bases, with 16 bases between them. The CDR3 has 13 residues. This chain's CDR3 is CASRSGTAAEQFF. As DNA, the CDR3 is TGTGCCAGCAGATCCGGGACCGCTGCCGAGCAGTTCTTC.